These 10 T cell receptor beta chains originate from one sample sequenced in a study of blood T cell repertoires in COVID-19. Only in-frame clones appear in the TCRdb table, and some are missing; sequencing was by immunoSEQ multiplex PCR. The sample gives about 320,000 clones, under 95% of which show up once; around 2.5% is in the top ten. Sequenced sample: PBMCs or T cells enriched from blood (not recorded which). These receptors were obtained from a man aged 55-75 years who had recovered from COVID-19.

V is TRBV19 and J is TRBJ1-1, with a possible D match to TRBD1 (6 bases). V was clipped by 1 base and J by 1 base, with 10 bases between them. This CDR3 is 15 amino acids long. Per the germline V gene, CDR1 is LNHDA and CDR2 is SQIVND (reference sequence). The CDR3 protein is CASSIVGQQNTEAFF. CDR3 bases: TGTGCCAGTAGTATAGTCGGACAGCAGAACACTGAAGCTTTCTTT.

J is TRBJ1-1 and V is TRBV18; D gene ambiguous. The CDR3 has 15 residues. The germline V gene encodes CDR1 KGHSH and CDR2 LQKENI. V was shortened by 0 bases and J by 11 bases, with 19 bases between the two germline ends. Here the CDR3 reads CASSPPSQPGIVAFF. The CDR3 DNA reads TGTGCCAGCTCACCACCGTCGCAGCCCGGGATAGTTGCTTTCTTT. The entire variable domain, with the rest obtained from reference TRBV18 and TRBJ1-1, is as follows: NAGVMQNPRHLVRRRGQEARLRCSPMKGHSHVYWYRQLPEEGLKFMVYLQKENIIDESGMPKERFSAEFPKEGPSILRIQQVVRGDSAAYFCASSPPSQPGIVAFFGQGTRLTVV.

The rearrangement uses TRBV15 and TRBJ1-4, with D possibly matching TRBD1 (6 bases). Trimming removed 3 bases from V and 5 bases from J, with 16 bases in between. The germline gives CDR1 LNHNV, CDR2 YYDKDF (reference sequence). There are 16 residues in the CDR3. CDR3 sequence reads: CATSSGRTATNEKLFF. The CDR3, as DNA: TGTGCCACCAGCAGTGGGCGGACAGCCACGAATGAAAAACTGTTTTTT.

CDR3 DNA sequence: TGTGCCAGCTCACCAACTGGGTCGGCGGGGAGCTATGGCTACACCTTC. Translation: CASSPTGSAGSYGYTF. The genes are TRBV18 and TRBJ1-2; D uncertain. Germline CDR1 reads KGHSH; CDR2 reads LQKENI. This CDR3 has 16 amino acids. Trimming pared 2 bases from V and 4 bases from J, leaving 17 bases between.

J is TRBJ1-1 and V is TRBV18; 7 nucleotides agree with TRBD1. In germline, CDR1 is KGHSH, CDR2 LQKENI. CDR3 size: 14 residues. J gave up 5 bases and V 4 bases, and 7 bases lay outside the gene matches. The CDR3 loop is CASSRTGTRTEAFF. The CDR3 bases are TGTGCCAGCTCACGGACAGGTACCCGGACTGAAGCTTTCTTT.

The chain links TRBV5-1 to TRBJ1-1, with TRBD1 matching over 7 bases. The CDR3 covers 14 residues. Germline CDR1 SGHRS, CDR2 YFSETQ. V dropped 4 bases and J dropped 1; count of bases not matched to a gene: 4. Written as DNA, the CDR3 is TGCGCCAGCAGCCAGGGACAGAAGAACACTGAAGCTTTCTTT. Its translation is CASSQGQKNTEAFF.

The chain joins TRBV14 to TRBJ1-6, with 9 bases matching TRBD1. There are 14 residues in the CDR3. J lost 11 bases, V lost 6 bases, and 8 bases had no gene match. Germline V gene data show CDR1 as SGHDN and CDR2 as FVKESK. The CDR3 DNA reads as TGTGCCAGCAGTTCCGGGACAGGGATCACACCCCTCCACTTT. It translates to CASSSGTGITPLHF. Based on the CDR3 plus reference TRBV14 and TRBJ1-6, the full variable domain is EAGVTQFPSHSVIEKGQTVTLRCDPISGHDNLYWYRRVMGKEIKFLLHFVKESKQDESGMPNNRFLAERTGGTYSTLKVQPAELEDSGVYFCASSSGTGITPLHFGNGTRLTVT.

This clone is a singleton in its sample. This chain joins TRBV11-2 and TRBJ2-1, with 9 bases matching TRBD1. Germline V gene data show CDR1 as SGHAT and CDR2 as FQNNGV. CDR3 length: 16 amino acids. J gave up 12 bases and V 0 bases, and 12 bases lay outside the gene matches. The CDR3 DNA is TGTGCCAGCAGCTTAGATCTCGACAGGGGGTCCCAGGGGCAGTTCTTC. It translates to CASSLDLDRGSQGQFF.

V gene TRBV3-1 (or the pseudogene TRBV3-2) combines with J gene TRBJ1-3, with 7 nucleotides matching TRBD1. Per the germline V gene, CDR1 is LGHDT and CDR2 is YNNKEL (reference sequence). The CDR3 is made up of 17 amino acids. V was clipped by 1 base and J by 1 base; unmatched bases: 7. CDR3 protein: CASSQGPLTGSGNTIYF. The CDR3 DNA reads TGTGCCAGCAGCCAAGGCCCCCTGACAGGGTCTGGAAACACCATATATTTT.

J is TRBJ1-1 and V is TRBV4-3; D is unresolved. The CDR3 runs to 15 residues. Germline V gene data show CDR1 as LGHNA and CDR2 as YSLEER. Trimming took 0 bases from V and 3 from J, leaving 11 bases between them. The CDR3 sequence is CASSQDKWPDTEAFF. CDR3 bases: TGCGCCAGCAGCCAAGATAAGTGGCCAGACACTGAAGCTTTCTTT.